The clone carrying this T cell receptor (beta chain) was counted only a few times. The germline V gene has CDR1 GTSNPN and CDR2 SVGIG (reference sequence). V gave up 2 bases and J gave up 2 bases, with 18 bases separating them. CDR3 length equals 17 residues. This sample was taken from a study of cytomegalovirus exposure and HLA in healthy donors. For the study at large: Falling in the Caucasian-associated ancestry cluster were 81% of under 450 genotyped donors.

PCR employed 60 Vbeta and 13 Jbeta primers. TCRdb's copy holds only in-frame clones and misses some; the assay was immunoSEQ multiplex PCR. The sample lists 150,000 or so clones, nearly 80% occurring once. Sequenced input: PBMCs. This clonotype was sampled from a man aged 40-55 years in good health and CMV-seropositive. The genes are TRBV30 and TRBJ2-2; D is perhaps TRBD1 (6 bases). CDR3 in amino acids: CAWSSTPGRGNTGELFF. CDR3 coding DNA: TGTGCCTGGAGTTCAACGCCCGGCAGGGGAAACACCGGGGAGCTGTTTTTT.